This record covers a single TCR beta chain. Antigen unknown. This specimen belongs to a study of CXCR3-negative and CXCR3-positive naive CD8 T cells. Across the study: About 140 million TRB reads were obtained in total, which works out to about 1.5 +/- 0.3 million per library.

This CDR3 has 15 amino acids. CDR1 is SGHVS, CDR2 FNYEAQ, per germline. General observations from the study: Hydrophobicity was higher for TRB CDR3s found in CXCR3-positive naive cells than in CXCR3-negative naive cells. The naive subsets expressed comparable surface CD5, and the authors inferred TCR strength from TRB CDR3 properties. Sequencing showed both naive subsets with comparably high diversity, and memory CD8+ cells much lower.

Through 5' RACE with UMI labels, the TRB cDNA libraries were prepared. For each CDR3 protein, TCRdb gives one entry from its re-call of the 5' RACE reads, without DNA. Its clone listing holds tens of thousands of distinct CDR3 sequences. Sequencing was carried out using naive CXCR3+ CD8+ T cells from blood. Noted subset: CD45RO-CCR7+CD27+CD95- naive CD8+ T cells expressing CXCR3 (TNR3+). This TCR came from a human donor in good health. Some clones in this sample may be carry-over from other donors' samples. This rearrangement joins TRBV7-6 to TRBJ2-3; with no DNA, the TCRdb D assignment of TRBD2 cannot be verified. The chain's CDR3 is CASSSRAGGPYTQYF. The full variable domain, in which reference TRBV7-6 and TRBJ2-3 provide the parts outside the CDR3, is GAGVSQSPRYKVTKRGQDVALRCDPISGHVSLYWYRQALGQGPEFLTYFNYEAQQDKSGLPNDRFSAERPEGSISTLTIQRTEQRDSAMYRCASSSRAGGPYTQYFGPGTRLTVL.